The source of this T cell receptor beta chain is a study of T cell responses to AZD1222 COVID-19 vaccine. Regarding the study as a whole: White British donors predominated, females outnumbered males, and clonal diversity was possibly underestimated. Seropositive AZD1222 recipients at baseline numbered only five or six. Variant regions that are unmutated are reportedly the target of nearly half of spike-specific TCRs.

Note on this clone: The antigen remains undetermined.

Germline V lookup: CDR1 SQVTM, CDR2 ANQGSEA. The V end was cut by 4 bases, the J end by 0 bases, with 13 bases between. The CDR3 is 14 amino acids. Clones were sequenced by immunoSEQ multiplex PCR, and TCRdb holds only the in-frame ones, with some missing. Counted here are about 170,000 clones, roughly 85% occurring once; the ten biggest clones make up around 1.1%. The material was peripheral blood, obtained 28 days after the second AZD1222 dose. The sequence was collected from an adult who received the AZD1222 COVID-19 vaccine. The rearrangement uses TRBV29-1 and TRBJ2-7; maybe TRBD1 (5 bases). CDR3 residues: CSVGPRASSYEQYF. Written as DNA, the CDR3 is TGCAGCGTTGGCCCCAGGGCGAGCTCCTACGAGCAGTACTTC.